This T cell receptor beta chain came from a study of blood T cells in healthy people across ages. This CDR3 spans 13 amino acids. The germline gives CDR1 WSHSY, CDR2 SAAADI. In regard to this clonotype: At one end, the junction sequence differs from germline, possibly due to a read error.

Sample-barcoded 5' priming and a J-beta primer mix drove a second PCR of about 7 to 11 cycles. TCRdb called the 5' RACE reads again in MiXCR, with one record for every CDR3 protein. Of about 1.1 million distinct CDR3 sequences listed, 30% to 40% were seen once; the top ten hold around 13%. Sequenced material: blood. This sequence joins TRBV10-2 and TRBJ1-2; 7 nucleotides line up with TRBD1. The sequence was obtained from a man in his late teens or twenties in good health. The CDR3 DNA sequence: TGCGCCAGCAGTGAGGACAGGGAGCGCGGCTGCACCTTC. Its translation: CASSEDRERGCTF.